Listed below are T cell receptor beta chains from one sample, sequenced in a study of T cells in Graves' hyperthyroidism and ophthalmopathy. TCRdb fed the multiplex PCR reads into MiXCR, producing one record per CDR3 protein. The table shows fewer than 450,000 distinct CDR3 sequences, with 18% occurring only once. The sequenced sample consisted of blood. These receptors were obtained from a man aged 18 to 35 with Graves' ophthalmopathy. Each CDR3 is given with its conserved first and last residue. Fields, in order: clone size, J gene, D gene, V gene, CDR3 protein, CDR3 DNA. D genes are given only for firm matches. Clone size appears in some rows only: once, few, many, or a class for an expanded clone.

>few|TRBJ1-2|TRBD1|TRBV9
CASSEDRVGLGYTF
TGTGCCAGCAGCGAGGACAGGGTCGGTTTAGGCTACACCTTC
>NA|TRBJ2-1|TRBD2|TRBV13
CASSDAGFLAGDIQYNEQFF
TGTGCCAGCAGTGATGCCGGGTTCCTAGCGGGGGACATTCAGTACAATGAGCAGTTCTTC
>few|TRBJ2-2|TRBD1|TRBV28
CASKLNPTGAAGELFF
TGTGCCAGCAAACTCAACCCGACAGGGGCGGCCGGGGAGCTGTTTTTT
>NA|TRBJ2-3|NA|TRBV5-1
CASSPGTLTDTQYF
TGCGCCAGCAGCCCGGGGACACTCACAGATACGCAGTATTTT
>many|TRBJ2-3|TRBD1|TRBV5-6
CASSPGTATDTQYF
TGTGCCAGCAGCCCGGGGACAGCCACAGATACGCAGTATTTT
>NA|TRBJ1-4|NA|TRBV5-1
CASSTLPGTYEKLFF
TGCGCCAGCAGCACCCTACCAGGGACGTACGAAAAACTGTTTTTT
>many|TRBJ1-1|NA|TRBV5-1
CASSLTGNTEAFF
TGTGCCAGCAGCCTGACAGGGAACACTGAAGCTTTCTTT
>many|TRBJ2-7|NA|TRBV12-3/TRBV12-4
CASSFGQGGSYEQYF
TGTGCCAGCAGTTTCGGCCAGGGGGGGTCCTACGAGCAGTACTTC
>many|TRBJ2-1|TRBD2|TRBV7-2
CASSFVAGGNNEQFF
TGTGCCAGCAGCTTTGTGGCGGGGGGTAACAATGAGCAGTTCTTC
>NA|TRBJ1-5|NA|TRBV27
CASIQSTTLWGNQPQHF
TGTGCCAGCATACAGTCTACGACCCTATGGGGCAATCAGCCCCAGCATTTT
>NA|TRBJ1-6|NA|TRBV4-1
CASSQQGWNSPLHF
TGCGCCAGCAGCCAACAGGGGTGGAATTCACCCCTCCACTTT
>few|TRBJ1-2|NA|TRBV4-2
CASSPREGENDYGYTF
TGTGCCAGCAGCCCCAGGGAAGGGGAGAACGACTATGGCTACACCTTC
>NA|TRBJ1-1|NA|TRBV10-3
CAITSRVDTEAFF
TGTGCCATAACATCCAGGGTAGACACTGAAGCTTTCTTT
>NA|TRBJ1-4|NA|TRBV2
CASSQSDTGSGEKLFF
TGTGCCAGCAGCCAATCCGACACAGGGAGCGGTGAAAAACTGTTTTTT
>NA|TRBJ2-2|TRBD2|TRBV13
CASSRLAGGLFTGELFF
TGTGCCAGCAGCCGACTAGCGGGGGGACTCTTCACCGGGGAGCTGTTTTTT
>many|TRBJ2-3|NA|TRBV5-1
CASSLASGTYTDTQYF
TGCGCCAGCAGCTTGGCCAGCGGAACGTACACAGATACGCAGTATTTT
>NA|TRBJ2-1|TRBD2|TRBV9
CASSVDLAGGHEQFF
TGTGCCAGCAGCGTAGATCTAGCGGGGGGGCACGAGCAGTTCTTC
>many|TRBJ2-7|TRBD1|TRBV6-1
CASIWTGSHYEQYF
TGTGCCAGCATTTGGACAGGTAGTCACTACGAGCAGTACTTC
>few|TRBJ1-1|TRBD1|TRBV10-3
CAIRTRQGAMNTEAFF
TGTGCCATCAGGACCCGACAGGGGGCTATGAACACTGAAGCTTTCTTT
>many|TRBJ1-1|NA|TRBV7-8
CASSLAWGAATEAFF
TGTGCCAGCAGCTTAGCATGGGGGGCGGCCACTGAAGCTTTCTTT
>few|TRBJ2-3|NA|TRBV18
CASLEEIGITDTQYF
TGTGCCAGCCTGGAGGAGATCGGGATCACAGATACGCAGTATTTT
>many|TRBJ1-5|NA|TRBV12-3/TRBV12-4
CASIGSGGQPQHF
TGTGCCAGCATTGGGTCCGGTGGTCAGCCCCAGCATTTT
>NA|TRBJ1-5|TRBD1|TRBV6-1
CASRDIQGGNQPQHF
TGTGCCAGCAGAGACATTCAGGGGGGCAATCAGCCCCAGCATTTT
>few|TRBJ2-3|NA|TRBV7-3
CASSPTLDYSTDTQYF
TGTGCCAGCAGCCCGACCCTGGACTATTCCACAGATACGCAGTATTTT
>NA|TRBJ1-1|TRBD1|TRBV27
CASRTDRGLSAEAFF
TGTGCCAGCAGAACCGACAGGGGCCTATCGGCTGAAGCTTTCTTT
>NA|TRBJ1-4|NA|TRBV6-2/TRBV6-3
CASSWREKLFF
TGTGCCAGCAGTTGGAGAGAAAAACTGTTTTTT
>many|TRBJ2-2|TRBD1|TRBV5-1
CASSPTGVGHTGELFF
TGCGCCAGCAGCCCAACAGGGGTCGGTCACACCGGGGAGCTGTTTTTT
>few|TRBJ1-3|NA|TRBV6-1
CASSERGNTIYF
TGTGCCAGCAGTGAAAGAGGAAACACCATATATTTT
>many|TRBJ1-1|NA|TRBV3-1
CASSQARGTEAFF
TGTGCCAGCAGCCAAGCTAGGGGGACTGAAGCTTTCTTT
>many|TRBJ2-1|NA|TRBV7-2
CASSLVPSSYNEQFF
TGTGCCAGCAGCTTAGTCCCGAGCTCCTACAATGAGCAGTTCTTC
>NA|TRBJ1-3|NA|TRBV6-5
CASSYSRSSGNTIYF
TGTGCCAGCAGTTACTCCCGTTCCTCTGGAAACACCATATATTTT
>NA|TRBJ1-1|TRBD1|TRBV2
CASSAPGGITEAFF
TGTGCCAGCAGCGCCCCAGGGGGGATCACTGAAGCTTTCTTT
>NA|TRBJ1-4|NA|TRBV5-4
CASSIGGGEKLFF
TGTGCCAGCAGTATTGGGGGCGGGGAAAAACTGTTTTTT
>many|TRBJ1-2|NA|TRBV24-1
CATGSGQGIDGYTF
TGTGCCACCGGCTCGGGGCAGGGGATTGATGGCTACACCTTC
>many|TRBJ1-2|TRBD1|TRBV7-8
CASSLGLGTAFGYTF
TGTGCCAGCAGCTTAGGATTGGGGACAGCCTTTGGCTACACCTTC
>NA|TRBJ2-1|NA|TRBV4-1
CASSQDWGNHNEQFF
TGCGCCAGCAGCCAAGATTGGGGAAATCACAATGAGCAGTTCTTC
>NA|TRBJ2-3|NA|TRBV11-2
CASSYLGPDTQYF
TGTGCCAGCAGCTATCTGGGACCAGATACGCAGTATTTT